The sample holds many counts of the clone carrying this T cell receptor (beta chain). What it binds is not known. The sample is drawn from a study of T cells in Graves' hyperthyroidism and ophthalmopathy. The TCR beta CDR3 regions underwent amplification using RNA transcripts as the source. The HTBI primer set was used in a first-round RT-PCR of the TCR CDR3. TCRdb re-called the multiplex PCR reads through MiXCR, storing one row per CDR3 protein. The sample includes 200,000 to 250,000 distinct CDR3 sequences, roughly 18% of them seen just once. Any patient presenting with uncontrolled infection, other autoimmune disease, pregnancy or lactation was left out. Germline V gene lookup returns CDR1 SGHRS and CDR2 YFSETQ. Trimming took off 5 bases at V and 0 bases at J, with 11 bases between the two ends. This CDR3 spans 15 amino acids. Overall study findings and caveats: Most expanded thyroid clonotypes above 0.001 recurred in blood.

The gene calls are TRBV5-1 and TRBJ2-2, with D maybe TRBD2 (6 bases). The receptor's source is a man aged 35 to 55 with Graves' hyperthyroidism. Sample: blood. CDR3 bases: TGCGCCAGCAGGGGGGGAGATACGAACACCGGGGAGCTGTTTTTT. The encoded protein is CASRGGDTNTGELFF.